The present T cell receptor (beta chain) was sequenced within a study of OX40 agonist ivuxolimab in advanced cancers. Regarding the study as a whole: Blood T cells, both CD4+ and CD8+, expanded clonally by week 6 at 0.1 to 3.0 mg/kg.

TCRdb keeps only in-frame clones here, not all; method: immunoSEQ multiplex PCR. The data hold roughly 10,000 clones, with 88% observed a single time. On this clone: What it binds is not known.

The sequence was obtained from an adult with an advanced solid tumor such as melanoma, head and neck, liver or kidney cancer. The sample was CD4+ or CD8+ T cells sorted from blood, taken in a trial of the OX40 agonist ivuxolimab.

The CDR3 spells CASSNPPGGQETQYF. CDR3 sequence (DNA): TGTGCCAGCAGTAACCCCCCGGGGGGGCAAGAGACCCAGTACTTC. V and J are TRBV28 and TRBJ2-5, with TRBD2 matching over 8 bases. Germline V gives CDR1 MDHEN, CDR2 SYDVKM. The V segment lost 5 bases and the J segment 2 bases; nucleotides outside the gene matches: 7. This CDR3 region has 15 residues.